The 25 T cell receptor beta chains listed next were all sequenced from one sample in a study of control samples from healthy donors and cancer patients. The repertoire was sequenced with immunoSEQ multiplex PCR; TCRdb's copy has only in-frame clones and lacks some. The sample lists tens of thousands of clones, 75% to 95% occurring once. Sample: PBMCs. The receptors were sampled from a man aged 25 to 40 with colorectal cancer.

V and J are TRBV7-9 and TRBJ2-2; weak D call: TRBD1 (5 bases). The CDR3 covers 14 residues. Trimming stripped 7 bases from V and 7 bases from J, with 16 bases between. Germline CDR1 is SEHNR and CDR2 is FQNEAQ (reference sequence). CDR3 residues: CASISEGAGGELFF. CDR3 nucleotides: TGTGCCAGCATATCGGAAGGGGCAGGCGGGGAGCTGTTTTTT. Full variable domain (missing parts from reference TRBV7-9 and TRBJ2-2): DTGVSQNPRHKITKRGQNVTFRCDPISEHNRLYWYRQTLGQGPEFLTYFQNEAQLEKSRLLSDRFSAERPKGSFSTLEIQRTEQGDSAMYLCASISEGAGGELFFGEGSRLTVL.

The CDR3 region has the DNA TGTGCCAGCAGCGGCAGGGGAGCCGAGCAGTACTTC. Translation gives CASSGRGAEQYF. The chain is built from TRBV5-4 and TRBJ2-7, with D possibly being TRBD1 (6 bases). Germline lookup yields CDR1 SGHNT and CDR2 YYREEE (reference sequence). The CDR3 runs to 12 residues. Trimming removed 4 bases from V and 6 bases from J, with 11 bases in between.

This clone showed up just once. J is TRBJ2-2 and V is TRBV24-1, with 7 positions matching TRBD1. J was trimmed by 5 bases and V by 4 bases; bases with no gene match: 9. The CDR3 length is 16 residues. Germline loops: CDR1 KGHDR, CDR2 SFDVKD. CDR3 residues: CATSDPDRAGTGELFF. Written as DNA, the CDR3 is TGTGCCACCAGTGACCCTGACAGGGCAGGTACCGGGGAGCTGTTTTTT.

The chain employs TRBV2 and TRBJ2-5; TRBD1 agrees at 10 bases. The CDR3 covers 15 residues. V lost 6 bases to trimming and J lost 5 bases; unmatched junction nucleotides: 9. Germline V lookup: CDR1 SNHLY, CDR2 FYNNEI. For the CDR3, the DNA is TGTGCCAGCAGCCCGGACAGGGGGTTTAGGGAGACCCAGTACTTC. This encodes CASSPDRGFRETQYF.

The CDR3 DNA sequence: TGTGCCACCATAGGGGGCACTGAAGCTTTCTTT. Protein product: CATIGGTEAFF. The chain links TRBV24-1 to TRBJ1-1; TRBD1 might be the D (6 bases). The CDR3 loop spans 11 amino acids. Trimming pared 8 bases from V and 4 bases from J, leaving 7 bases between. Germline V gene lookup returns CDR1 KGHDR and CDR2 SFDVKD.

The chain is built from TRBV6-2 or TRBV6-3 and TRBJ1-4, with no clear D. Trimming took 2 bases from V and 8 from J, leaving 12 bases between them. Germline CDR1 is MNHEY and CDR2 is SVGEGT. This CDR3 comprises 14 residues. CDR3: CASSYRVIGEKLFF. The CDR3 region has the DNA TGTGCCAGCAGTTACCGCGTGATAGGAGAAAAACTGTTTTTT.

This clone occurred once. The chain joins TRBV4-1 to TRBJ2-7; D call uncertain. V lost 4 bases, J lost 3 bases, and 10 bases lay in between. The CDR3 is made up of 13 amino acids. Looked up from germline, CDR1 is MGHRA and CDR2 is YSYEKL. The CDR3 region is CASSPSIDYEQYV. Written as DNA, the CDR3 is TGCGCCAGCAGCCCCTCCATAGACTACGAGCAGTACGTC.

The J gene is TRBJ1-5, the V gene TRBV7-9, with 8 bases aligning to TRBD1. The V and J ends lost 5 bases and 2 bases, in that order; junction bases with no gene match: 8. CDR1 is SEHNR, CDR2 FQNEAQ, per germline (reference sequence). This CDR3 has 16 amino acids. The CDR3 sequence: CASSLQTGVGNQPQHF. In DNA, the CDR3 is TGTGCCAGCAGCCTCCAGACAGGGGTGGGCAATCAGCCCCAGCATTTT.

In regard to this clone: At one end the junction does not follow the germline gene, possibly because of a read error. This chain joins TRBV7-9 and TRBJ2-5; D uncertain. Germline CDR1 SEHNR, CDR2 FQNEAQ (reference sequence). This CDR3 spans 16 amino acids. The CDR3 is CVSSLGSQPSQETQYF. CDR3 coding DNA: TGTGTCAGCAGCTTAGGGTCCCAGCCCTCCCAAGAGACCCAGTACTTC.

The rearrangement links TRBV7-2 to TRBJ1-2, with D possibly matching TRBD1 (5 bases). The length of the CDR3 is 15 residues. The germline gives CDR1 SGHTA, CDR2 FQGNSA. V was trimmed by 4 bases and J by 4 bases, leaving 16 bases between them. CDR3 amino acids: CASSSGGDVRYGYTF. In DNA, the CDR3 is TGTGCCAGCAGCTCCGGGGGAGATGTGCGCTATGGCTACACCTTC.

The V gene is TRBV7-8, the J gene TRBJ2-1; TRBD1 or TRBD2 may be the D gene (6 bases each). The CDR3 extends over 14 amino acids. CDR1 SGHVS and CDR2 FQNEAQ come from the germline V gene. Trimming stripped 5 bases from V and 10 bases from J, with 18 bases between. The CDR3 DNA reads TGTGCCAGCAGCCCACAGGGACTTCTCGAAGAGCAGTTCTTC. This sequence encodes CASSPQGLLEEQFF.

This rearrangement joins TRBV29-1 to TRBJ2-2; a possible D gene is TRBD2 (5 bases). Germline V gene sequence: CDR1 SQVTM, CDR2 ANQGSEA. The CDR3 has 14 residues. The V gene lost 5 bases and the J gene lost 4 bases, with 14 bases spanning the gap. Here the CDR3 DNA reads TGCAGCGTTCGGGGTGTAAGGAGCACCGGGGAGCTGTTTTTT. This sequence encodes CSVRGVRSTGELFF.

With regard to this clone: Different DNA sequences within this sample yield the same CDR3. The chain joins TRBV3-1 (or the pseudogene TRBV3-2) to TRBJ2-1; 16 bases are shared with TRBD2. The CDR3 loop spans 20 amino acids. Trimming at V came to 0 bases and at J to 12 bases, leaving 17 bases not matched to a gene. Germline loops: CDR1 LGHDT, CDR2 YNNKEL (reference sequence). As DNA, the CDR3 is TGTGCCAGCAGCCAAGATAGGGGAGGTGCGGGACTAGCGGGGGGGCCGATGCAGTTCTTC. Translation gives CASSQDRGGAGLAGGPMQFF.

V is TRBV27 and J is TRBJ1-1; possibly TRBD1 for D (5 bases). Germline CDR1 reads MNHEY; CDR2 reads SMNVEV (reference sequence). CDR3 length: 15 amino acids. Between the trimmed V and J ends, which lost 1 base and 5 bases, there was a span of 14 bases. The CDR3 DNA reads TGTGCCAGCAGTTTATTCGATGGGGGGGGGACTGAAGCTTTCTTT. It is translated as CASSLFDGGGTEAFF.

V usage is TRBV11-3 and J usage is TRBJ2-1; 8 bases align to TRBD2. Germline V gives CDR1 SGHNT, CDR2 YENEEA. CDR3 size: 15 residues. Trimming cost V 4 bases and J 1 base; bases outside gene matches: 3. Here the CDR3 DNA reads TGTGCCAGCAGCTACGGGGGGGCGTCCTACAATGAGCAGTTCTTC. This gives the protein CASSYGGASYNEQFF.

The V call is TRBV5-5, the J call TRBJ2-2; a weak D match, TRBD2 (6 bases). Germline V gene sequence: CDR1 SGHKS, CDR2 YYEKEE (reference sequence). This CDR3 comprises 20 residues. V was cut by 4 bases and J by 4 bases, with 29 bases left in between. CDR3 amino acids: CASSPSGPRYTGDGTGELFF. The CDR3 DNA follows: TGTGCCAGCAGCCCTTCGGGCCCGCGTTACACGGGGGATGGCACCGGGGAGCTGTTTTTT.

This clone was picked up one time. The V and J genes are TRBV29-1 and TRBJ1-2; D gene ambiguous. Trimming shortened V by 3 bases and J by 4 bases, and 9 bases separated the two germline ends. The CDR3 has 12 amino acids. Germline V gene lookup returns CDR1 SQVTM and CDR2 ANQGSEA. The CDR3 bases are TGCAGCGTTGAGGTCATCGGCTATGGCTACACCTTC. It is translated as CSVEVIGYGYTF. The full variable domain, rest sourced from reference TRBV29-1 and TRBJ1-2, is SAVISQKPSRDICQRGTSLTIQCQVDSQVTMMFWYRQQPGQSLTLIATANQGSEATYESGFVIDKFPISRPNLTFSTLTVSNMSPEDSSIYLCSVEVIGYGYTFGSGTRLTVV.

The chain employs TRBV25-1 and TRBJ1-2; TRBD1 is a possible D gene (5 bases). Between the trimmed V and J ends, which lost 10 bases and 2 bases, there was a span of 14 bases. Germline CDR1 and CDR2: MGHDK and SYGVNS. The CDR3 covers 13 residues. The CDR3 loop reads CATSGGMNYGYTF. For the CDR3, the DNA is TGTGCCACTTCGGGGGGGATGAACTATGGCTACACCTTC.

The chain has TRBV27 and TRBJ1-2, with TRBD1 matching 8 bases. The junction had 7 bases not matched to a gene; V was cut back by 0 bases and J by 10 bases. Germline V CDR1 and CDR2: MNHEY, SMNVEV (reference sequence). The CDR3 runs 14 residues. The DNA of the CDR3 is TGTGCCAGCAGTTTATCACCAGGGGGCCCCATCTACACCTTC. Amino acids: CASSLSPGGPIYTF.

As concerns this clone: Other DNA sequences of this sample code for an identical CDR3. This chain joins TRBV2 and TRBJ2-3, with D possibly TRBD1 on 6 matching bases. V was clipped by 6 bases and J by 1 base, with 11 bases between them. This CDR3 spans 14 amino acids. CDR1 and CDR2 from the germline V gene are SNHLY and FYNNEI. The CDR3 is CASRINRGTDTQYF. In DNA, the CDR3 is TGTGCCAGCAGGATTAACAGGGGCACAGATACGCAGTATTTT.

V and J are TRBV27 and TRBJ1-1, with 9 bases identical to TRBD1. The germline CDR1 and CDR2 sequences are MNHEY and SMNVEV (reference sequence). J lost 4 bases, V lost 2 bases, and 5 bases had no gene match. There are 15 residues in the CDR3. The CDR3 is CASSLGTGTLTEAFF. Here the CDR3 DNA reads TGTGCCAGCAGTTTAGGGACAGGGACGCTCACTGAAGCTTTCTTT.

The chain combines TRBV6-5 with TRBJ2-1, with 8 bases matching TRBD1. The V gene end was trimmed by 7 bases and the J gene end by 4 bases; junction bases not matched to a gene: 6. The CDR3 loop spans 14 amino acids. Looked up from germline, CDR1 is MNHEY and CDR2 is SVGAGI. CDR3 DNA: TGTGCCAGCACGTCAGGGGGCGAGTACAATGAGCAGTTCTTC. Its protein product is CASTSGGEYNEQFF.

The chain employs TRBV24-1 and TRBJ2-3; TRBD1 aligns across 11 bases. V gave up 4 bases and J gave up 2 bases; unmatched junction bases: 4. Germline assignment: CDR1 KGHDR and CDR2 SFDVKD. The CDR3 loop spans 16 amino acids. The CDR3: CATSEGTGGLTDTQYF. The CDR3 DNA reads TGTGCCACCAGTGAGGGGACAGGGGGGCTCACAGATACGCAGTATTTT.

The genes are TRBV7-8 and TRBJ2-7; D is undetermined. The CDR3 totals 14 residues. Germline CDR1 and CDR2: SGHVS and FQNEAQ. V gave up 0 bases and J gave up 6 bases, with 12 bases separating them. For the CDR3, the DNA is TGTGCCAGCAGCTTAGCAGGGTACATCAGCGAGCAGTACGTC. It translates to CASSLAGYISEQYV.

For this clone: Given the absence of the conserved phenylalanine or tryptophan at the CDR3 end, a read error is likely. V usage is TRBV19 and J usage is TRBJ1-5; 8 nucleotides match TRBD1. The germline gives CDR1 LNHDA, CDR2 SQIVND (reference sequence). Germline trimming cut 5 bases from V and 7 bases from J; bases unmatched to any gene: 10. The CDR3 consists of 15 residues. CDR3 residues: CASSVGQAPGQPQHL. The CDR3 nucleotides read TGTGCCAGTAGTGTGGGACAGGCCCCCGGACAGCCCCAGCATCTT.